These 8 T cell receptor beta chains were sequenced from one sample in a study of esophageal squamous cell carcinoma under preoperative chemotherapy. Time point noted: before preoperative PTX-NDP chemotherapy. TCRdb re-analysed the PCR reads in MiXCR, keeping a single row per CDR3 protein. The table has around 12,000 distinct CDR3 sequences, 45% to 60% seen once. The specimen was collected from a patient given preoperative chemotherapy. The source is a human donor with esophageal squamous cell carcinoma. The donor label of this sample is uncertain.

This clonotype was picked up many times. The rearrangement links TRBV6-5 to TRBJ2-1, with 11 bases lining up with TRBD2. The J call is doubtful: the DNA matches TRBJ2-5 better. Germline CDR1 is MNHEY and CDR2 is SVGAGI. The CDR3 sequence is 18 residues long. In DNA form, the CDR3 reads TGTGCCAGCAGTTACGCACCTCTAGCGGGAGGACTTCAAGAGACCCAGTACTTC. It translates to CASSYAPLAGGLQETQYF.

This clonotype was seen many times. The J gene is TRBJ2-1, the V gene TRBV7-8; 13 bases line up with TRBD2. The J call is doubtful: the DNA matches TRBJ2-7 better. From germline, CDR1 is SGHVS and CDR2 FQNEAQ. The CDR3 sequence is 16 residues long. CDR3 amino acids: CASSLVGGLAGSEQYF. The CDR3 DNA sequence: TGTGCCAGCAGCTTAGTCGGGGGACTAGCGGGAAGCGAGCAGTACTTC.

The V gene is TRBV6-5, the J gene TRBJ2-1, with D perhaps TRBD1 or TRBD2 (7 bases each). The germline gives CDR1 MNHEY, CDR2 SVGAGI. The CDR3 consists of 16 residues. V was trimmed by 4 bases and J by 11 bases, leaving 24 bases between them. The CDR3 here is CASSSRLAGGTDKQFF. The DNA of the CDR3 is TGTGCCAGCAGTTCCAGACTAGCTGGAGGGACAGATAAGCAGTTCTTC.

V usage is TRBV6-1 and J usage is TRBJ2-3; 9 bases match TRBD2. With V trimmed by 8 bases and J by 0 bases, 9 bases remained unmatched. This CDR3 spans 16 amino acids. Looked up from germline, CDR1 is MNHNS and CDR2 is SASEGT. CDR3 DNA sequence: TGTGCCAGCTCGATTAGCGGGAGTGTTAGCACAGATACGCAGTATTTT. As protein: CASSISGSVSTDTQYF.

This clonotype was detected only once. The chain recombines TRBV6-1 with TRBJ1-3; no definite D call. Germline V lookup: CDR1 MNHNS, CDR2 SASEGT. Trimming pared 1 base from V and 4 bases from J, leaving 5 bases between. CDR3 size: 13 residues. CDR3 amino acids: CASSEGRGNTIYF. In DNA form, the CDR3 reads TGTGCCAGCAGTGAAGGACGCGGAAACACCATATATTTT.

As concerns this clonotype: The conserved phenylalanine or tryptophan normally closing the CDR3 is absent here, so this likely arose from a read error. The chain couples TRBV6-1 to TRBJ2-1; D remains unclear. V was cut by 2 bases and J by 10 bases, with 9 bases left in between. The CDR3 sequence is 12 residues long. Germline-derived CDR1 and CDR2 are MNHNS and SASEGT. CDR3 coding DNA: TGTGCCAGCAGTGAATGGGTCTACGAGCAGTTCTTA. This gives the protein CASSEWVYEQFL.

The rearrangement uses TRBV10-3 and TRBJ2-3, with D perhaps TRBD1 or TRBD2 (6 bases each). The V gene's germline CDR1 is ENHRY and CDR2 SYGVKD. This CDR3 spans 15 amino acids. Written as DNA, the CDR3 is TGTGGTAGGGGGGAAGGACGGATTGACCAAGATACGCAGTATTTT. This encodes CGRGEGRIDQDTQYF.

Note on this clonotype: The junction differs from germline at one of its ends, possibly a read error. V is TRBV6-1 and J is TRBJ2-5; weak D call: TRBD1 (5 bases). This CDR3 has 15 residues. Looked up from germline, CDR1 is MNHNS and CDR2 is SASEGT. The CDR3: CASNEGVPGAAAQYF. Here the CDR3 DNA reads TGTGCCAGCAATGAAGGGGTCCCCGGCGCGGCGGCGCAGTACTTC.